The 6 T cell receptor beta chains below were found in one sample sequenced in a study of beta chain features in type 1 diabetes. The whole isolated RNA underwent reverse transcription, so sequencing captured expressed TCRB transcripts. TCRdb's table, derived via immunoSEQ multiplex PCR, lists solely in-frame clones and lacks some. The sample contains hundreds of thousands of clones, about 12% of which appear only once. What was sequenced was naive CD4+ T cells from blood. Receptors originate from a man younger than 35 in good health.

The chain's CDR3 is CAWRLAGGNEQFF. CDR3 nucleotides: TGTGCCTGGAGGCTAGCGGGGGGGAATGAGCAGTTCTTC. V and J are TRBV30 and TRBJ2-1, with TRBD2 matching 12 bases. CDR3 length: 13 residues. V shed 3 bases, J shed 7 bases, and the junction held 1 base outside the gene matches. The germline CDR1 and CDR2 sequences are GTSNPN and SVGIG (reference sequence). The variable domain in full, completed from reference TRBV30 and TRBJ2-1, reads SQTIHQWPATLVQPVGSPLSLECTVEGTSNPNLYWYRQAAGRGLQLLFYSVGIGQISSEVPQNLSASRPQDRQFILSSKKLLLSDSGFYLCAWRLAGGNEQFFGPGTRLTVL.

The chain joins TRBV4-2 to TRBJ2-7; 10 bases fit TRBD2. CDR1 is LGHNA, CDR2 YNFKEQ, per germline. The CDR3 totals 15 residues. J lost 6 bases, V lost 2 bases, and 7 bases had no gene match. The CDR3 reads CASSQISGGAAEQYF. In DNA, the CDR3 is TGTGCCAGCAGCCAAATCAGCGGGGGGGCGGCCGAGCAGTACTTC.

V gene TRBV5-4 combines with J gene TRBJ2-3; 8 bases map to TRBD2. V was pared by 4 bases and J by 0 bases, with 7 bases of the junction left unmatched. Per germline, CDR1 SGHNT and CDR2 YYREEE (reference sequence). This CDR3 is built from 16 residues. The CDR3 reads CASSPGLAESTDTQYF. CDR3 bases: TGTGCCAGCAGCCCCGGACTAGCTGAAAGCACAGATACGCAGTATTTT.

This clone was observed a handful of times. This chain connects TRBV11-1 to TRBJ2-7, with D perhaps matching TRBD1 (5 bases). The CDR3 runs to 15 residues. The V gene's germline CDR1 is SGHAT and CDR2 FQDESV (reference sequence). V was cut by 3 bases and J by 0 bases, with 12 bases left in between. CDR3 region: CASSFLSDSSYEQYF. In DNA form, the CDR3 reads TGTGCCAGCAGCTTCTTGTCCGACAGCTCCTACGAGCAGTACTTC.

In this sample, this clone turned up a few times. The V and J genes are TRBV6-6 and TRBJ1-1; D gene ambiguous. The CDR3 consists of 11 residues. Germline V lookup: CDR1 MNHNY, CDR2 SVGAGI (reference sequence). V was shortened by 8 bases and J by 10 bases, with 14 bases between the two germline ends. In DNA form, the CDR3 reads TGTGCCAGCGGGCAAAGGCAGACAGCTTTCTTT. Protein product: CASGQRQTAFF.

In regard to this clone: One junction end does not reproduce the germline sequence, and a read error may be involved. The rearrangement joins TRBV7-9 to TRBJ2-5; 9 bases are a match to TRBD2. The CDR3 covers 14 residues. Germline CDR1 reads SEHNR; CDR2 reads FQNEAQ (reference sequence). CDR3 protein: CASRLAGEVETQYF. The CDR3 DNA is TGTGCCAGCAGATTAGCGGGAGAAGTAGAGACCCAGTACTTC.